Sequencing of this T cell receptor beta chain was carried out in a study of blood T cell repertoires in COVID-19. Produced via immunoSEQ multiplex PCR; TCRdb's table is partial and in-frame only. Found here are roughly 100,000 clones, roughly 82% of them singletons; the top ten hold about 11%. The length of the CDR3 is 14 residues. The V end lost 5 bases, the J end lost 1 base, and 8 bases lay between the germline ends. Germline V CDR1 and CDR2: LNHDA, SQIVND (reference sequence). The chain combines TRBV19 with TRBJ2-2; D gene uncertain. This receptor was obtained from a human donor in a cohort sampled during active COVID-19. Sequences were obtained from peripheral blood. In nucleotides, the CDR3 is TGTGCCAGTAGTTCGTCGGGGAACACCGGGGAGCTGTTTTTT. It is translated as CASSSSGNTGELFF.